Listed below are T cell receptor beta chains from one sample, sequenced in a study of blood T cell repertoires in COVID-19. Assay used: immunoSEQ multiplex PCR; TCRdb lists only in-frame clones, some missing. This sample has a few hundred thousand clones, with around 80% found just once. Sample: peripheral blood. All receptors come from a woman aged 45-65 years with acute or convalescent COVID-19. Both conserved end residues are trimmed from each CDR3. Each record gives: CDR3 length, V gene, J gene, clone size, CDR3 protein. A row's size may be missing; if present it is once, few, many or a size class.

12	TRBV6-5	TRBJ1-1	NA	ASTSGGLNTEAF
12	TRBV11-3	TRBJ1-6	NA	ASSQGTGGSPLH
12	TRBV30	TRBJ2-4	NA	AWSNQGAKNIQY
14	TRBV14	TRBJ2-1	NA	ASSQDRWRESNEQF
9	TRBV4-1	TRBJ2-7	NA	ASGQFDEQY
15	TRBV3-1/TRBV3-2	TRBJ2-1	NA	ASSQGTGRGSYNEQF
12	TRBV18	TRBJ1-2	NA	ASSPTQYNYGYT
13	TRBV5-1	TRBJ2-2	NA	ASSPAGGHTGELF
12	TRBV2	TRBJ1-5	NA	ASSDSTVNQPQH
11	TRBV7-3	TRBJ2-1	few	ASSSSGSNEQF
11	TRBV19	TRBJ2-3	NA	ASSIAGTDTQY
10	TRBV19	TRBJ1-5	NA	ASSMSGQPQH
13	TRBV24-1	TRBJ2-1	few	ATSDPTSGDNEQF
14	TRBV9	TRBJ2-1	NA	ASSVGSMTANNEQF
12	TRBV2	TRBJ1-2	once	ASSEALVTNGYT
14	TRBV18	TRBJ1-4	NA	ASSPDTSATNEKLF
12	TRBV9	TRBJ1-1	NA	ASSLGGRSTEAF
14	TRBV10-3	TRBJ1-1	NA	AIARKGGGGDTEAF
10	TRBV3-1/TRBV3-2	TRBJ1-1	NA	ASSHQDRKAF
12	TRBV10-3	TRBJ1-1	NA	AISGAQGNTEAF
12	TRBV6-5	TRBJ1-2	few	ASTSGRGIFGYT
9	TRBV20-1	TRBJ2-5	NA	SARGQETQY
14	TRBV19	TRBJ2-2	once	ASSIGRDRGTGELF
11	TRBV27	TRBJ1-2	NA	ASSPKGSYGYT
10	TRBV2	TRBJ2-2	NA	ASSKNTGELF
14	TRBV4-1	TRBJ1-5	NA	ASSRTPGGGEQPQH
12	TRBV24-1	TRBJ2-7	NA	ATPRDRGPYEQY
12	TRBV11-2	TRBJ2-5	NA	ASSLLLTGKTQY
13	TRBV29-1	TRBJ1-1	NA	SVEVSGVMNTEAF
14	TRBV5-1	TRBJ1-1	NA	ASSQGQPFLETEAF
13	TRBV5-5	TRBJ1-4	NA	ASSSNRELEEKLF
14	TRBV5-1	TRBJ2-7	NA	ASSLGPQATDLEQY
11	TRBV6-5	TRBJ1-1	NA	ASSILGGTEAF
17	TRBV5-8	TRBJ2-1	NA	ASSLRTGLAGSSYNEQF
12	TRBV19	TRBJ2-1	NA	ASSLRDSINEQF
9	TRBV20-1	TRBJ2-5	once	SGTEQETQY
11	TRBV12-3/TRBV12-4	TRBJ1-2	NA	ASSLGQSYGYT
13	TRBV4-1	TRBJ1-2	NA	ASSQGGQVTYGYT
14	TRBV4-3	TRBJ2-5	once	ASSPQASGRGETQY
15	TRBV10-3	TRBJ2-6	once	AISKTGGDSGANVLT
11	TRBV6-2/TRBV6-3	TRBJ1-2	NA	ASSLARGYGYT
15	TRBV7-6	TRBJ2-7	NA	ASSSLGPGQGPYEQY
14	TRBV27	TRBJ2-2	NA	ASKELAGGNTGELF
9	TRBV14	TRBJ1-1	NA	ASSLQGRAF
11	TRBV19	TRBJ2-5	NA	ASSATFQETQY
12	TRBV11-2	TRBJ1-1	NA	ASSLMVEGTEAF
14	TRBV11-1	TRBJ2-5	NA	ASSHPGTSESSPQY
12	TRBV6-5	TRBJ2-3	NA	ASILDRGQGTQY
13	TRBV5-8	TRBJ1-1	NA	ASSFGQGRATEAF
13	TRBV5-1	TRBJ2-5	NA	ASSLGAGVQETQY
14	TRBV10-3	TRBJ2-2	NA	AISEGLAGGPGELF
18	TRBV6-4	TRBJ1-1	NA	ASSPRPSTGTGVKGTEAF
13	TRBV3-1/TRBV3-2	TRBJ2-5	NA	ASSQRSGGAETQY
13	TRBV30	TRBJ1-6	NA	AWRGGTRISSPLH
9	TRBV20-1	TRBJ1-2	many	SGKIDYGYT